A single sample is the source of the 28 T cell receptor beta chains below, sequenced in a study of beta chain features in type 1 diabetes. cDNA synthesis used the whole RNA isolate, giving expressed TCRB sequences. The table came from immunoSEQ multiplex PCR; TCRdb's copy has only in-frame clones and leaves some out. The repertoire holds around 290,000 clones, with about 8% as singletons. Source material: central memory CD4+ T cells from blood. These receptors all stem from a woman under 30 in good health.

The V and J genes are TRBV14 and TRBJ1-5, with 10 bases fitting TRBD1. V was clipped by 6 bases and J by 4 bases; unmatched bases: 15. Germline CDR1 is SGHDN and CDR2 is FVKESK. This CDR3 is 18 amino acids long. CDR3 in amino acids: CASRRQGTGVMCNQPQHF. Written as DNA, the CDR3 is TGTGCCAGCAGACGACAAGGGACAGGGGTTATGTGTAATCAGCCCCAGCATTTT. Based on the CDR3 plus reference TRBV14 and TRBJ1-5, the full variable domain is EAGVTQFPSHSVIEKGQTVTLRCDPISGHDNLYWYRRVMGKEIKFLLHFVKESKQDESGMPNNRFLAERTGGTYSTLKVQPAELEDSGVYFCASRRQGTGVMCNQPQHFGDGTRLSIL.

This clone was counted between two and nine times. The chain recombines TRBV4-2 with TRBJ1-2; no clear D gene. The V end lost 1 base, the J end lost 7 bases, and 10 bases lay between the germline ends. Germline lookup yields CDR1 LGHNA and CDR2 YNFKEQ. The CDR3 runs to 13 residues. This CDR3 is CASSQVGSRGYTF. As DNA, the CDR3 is TGTGCCAGCAGCCAAGTAGGGTCCCGTGGCTACACCTTC.

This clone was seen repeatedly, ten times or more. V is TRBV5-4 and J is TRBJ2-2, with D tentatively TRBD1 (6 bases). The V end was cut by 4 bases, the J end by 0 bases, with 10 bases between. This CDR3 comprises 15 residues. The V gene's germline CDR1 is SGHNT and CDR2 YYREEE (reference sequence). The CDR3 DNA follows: TGTGCCAGCAGCCGCCGACAGGCGAACACCGGGGAGCTGTTTTTT. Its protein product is CASSRRQANTGELFF.

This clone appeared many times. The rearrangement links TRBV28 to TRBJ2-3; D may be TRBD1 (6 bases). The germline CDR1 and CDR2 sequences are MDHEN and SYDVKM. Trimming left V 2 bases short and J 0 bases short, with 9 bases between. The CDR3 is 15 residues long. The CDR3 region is CASSLGTTSTDTQYF. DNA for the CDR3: TGTGCCAGCAGTTTAGGGACAACTAGCACAGATACGCAGTATTTT.

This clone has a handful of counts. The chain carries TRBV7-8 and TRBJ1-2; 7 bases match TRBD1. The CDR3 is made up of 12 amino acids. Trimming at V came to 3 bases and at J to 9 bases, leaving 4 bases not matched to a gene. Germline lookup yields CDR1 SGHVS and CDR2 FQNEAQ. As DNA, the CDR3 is TGTGCCAGCAGCTTTAGACAGGGTCGCTACACCTTC. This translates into CASSFRQGRYTF.

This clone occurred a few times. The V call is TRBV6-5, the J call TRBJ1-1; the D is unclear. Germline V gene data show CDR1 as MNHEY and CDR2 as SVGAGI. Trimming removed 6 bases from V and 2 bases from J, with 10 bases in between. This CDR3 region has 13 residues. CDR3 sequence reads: CASRDHRNTEAFF. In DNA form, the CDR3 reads TGTGCCAGCAGGGATCACCGAAACACTGAAGCTTTCTTT.

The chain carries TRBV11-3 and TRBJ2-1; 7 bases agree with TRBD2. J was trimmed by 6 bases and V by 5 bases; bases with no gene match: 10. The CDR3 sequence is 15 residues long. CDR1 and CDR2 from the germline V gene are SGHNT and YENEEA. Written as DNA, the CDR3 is TGTGCCAGCAGCCCGGGGGGATCATCGGGCAATGAGCAGTTCTTC. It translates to CASSPGGSSGNEQFF.

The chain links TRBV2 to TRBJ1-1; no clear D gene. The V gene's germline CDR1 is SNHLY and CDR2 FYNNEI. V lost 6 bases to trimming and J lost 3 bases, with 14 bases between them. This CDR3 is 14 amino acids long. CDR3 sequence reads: CASSLTEWDTEAFF. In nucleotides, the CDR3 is TGTGCCAGCAGCCTGACCGAGTGGGACACTGAAGCTTTCTTT.

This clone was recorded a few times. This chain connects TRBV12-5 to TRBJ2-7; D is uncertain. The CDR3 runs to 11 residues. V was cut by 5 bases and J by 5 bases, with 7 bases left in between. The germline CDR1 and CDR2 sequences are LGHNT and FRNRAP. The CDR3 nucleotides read TGTGCTAGTGGTAGACCCCACGAGCAGTACTTC. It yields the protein CASGRPHEQYF.

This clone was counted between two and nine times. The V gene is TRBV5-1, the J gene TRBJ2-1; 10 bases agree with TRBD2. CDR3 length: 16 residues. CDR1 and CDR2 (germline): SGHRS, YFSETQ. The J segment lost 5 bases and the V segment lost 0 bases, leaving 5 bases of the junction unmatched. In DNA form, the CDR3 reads TGCGCCAGCAGCTTGGTTATAGCGGGGGGAAACAATGAGCAGTTCTTC. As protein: CASSLVIAGGNNEQFF.

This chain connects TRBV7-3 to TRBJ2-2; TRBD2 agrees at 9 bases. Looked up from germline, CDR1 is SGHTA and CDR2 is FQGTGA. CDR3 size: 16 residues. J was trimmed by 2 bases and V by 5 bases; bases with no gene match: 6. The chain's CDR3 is CASSISGGSNTGELFF. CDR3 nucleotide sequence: TGTGCCAGCAGCATTAGCGGGGGCTCTAACACCGGGGAGCTGTTTTTT.

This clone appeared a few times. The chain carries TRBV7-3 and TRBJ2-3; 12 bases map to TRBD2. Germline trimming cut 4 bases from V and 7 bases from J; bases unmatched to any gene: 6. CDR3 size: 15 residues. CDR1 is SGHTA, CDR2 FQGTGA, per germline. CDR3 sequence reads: CASSSGLAGTNTQYF. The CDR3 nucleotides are TGTGCCAGCAGCTCGGGACTAGCGGGCACGAATACGCAGTATTTT.

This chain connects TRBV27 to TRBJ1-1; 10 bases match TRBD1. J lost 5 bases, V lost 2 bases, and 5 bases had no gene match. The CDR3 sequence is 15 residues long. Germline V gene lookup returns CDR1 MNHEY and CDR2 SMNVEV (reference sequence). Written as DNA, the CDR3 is TGTGCCAGCAGTTTACCGGGACAGGGGAGAACTGAAGCTTTCTTT. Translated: CASSLPGQGRTEAFF.

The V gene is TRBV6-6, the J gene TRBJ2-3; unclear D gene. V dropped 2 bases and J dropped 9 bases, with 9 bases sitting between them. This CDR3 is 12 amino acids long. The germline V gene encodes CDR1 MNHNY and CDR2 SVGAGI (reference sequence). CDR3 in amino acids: CASSYPPRTQYF. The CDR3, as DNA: TGTGCCAGCAGTTACCCCCCGCGGACGCAGTATTTT.

The CDR3, as DNA: TGCGCCAGCAGGTCGACTAGACGTCCGCCCTACGAGCAGTACTTC. Translating gives CASRSTRRPPYEQYF. This chain joins TRBV5-1 and TRBJ2-7; perhaps TRBD2 as D (6 bases). Deletions cut 5 bases from V and 2 bases from J, with 17 bases between. The CDR3 has 15 residues. Per the germline V gene, CDR1 is SGHRS and CDR2 is YFSETQ.

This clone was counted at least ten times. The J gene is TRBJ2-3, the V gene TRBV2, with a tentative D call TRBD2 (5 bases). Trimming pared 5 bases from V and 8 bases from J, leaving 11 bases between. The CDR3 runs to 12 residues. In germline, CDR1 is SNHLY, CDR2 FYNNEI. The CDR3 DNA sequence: TGTGCCAGCAGTACTCAGGAGGCTACGCAGTATTTT. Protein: CASSTQEATQYF.

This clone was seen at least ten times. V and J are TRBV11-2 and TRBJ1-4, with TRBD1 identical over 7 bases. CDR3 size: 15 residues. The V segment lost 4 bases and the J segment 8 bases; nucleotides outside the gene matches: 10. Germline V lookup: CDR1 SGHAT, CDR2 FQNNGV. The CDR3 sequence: CASSSHRGRREKLFF. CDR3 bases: TGTGCCAGCAGCTCTCACAGGGGAAGAAGGGAAAAACTGTTTTTT.

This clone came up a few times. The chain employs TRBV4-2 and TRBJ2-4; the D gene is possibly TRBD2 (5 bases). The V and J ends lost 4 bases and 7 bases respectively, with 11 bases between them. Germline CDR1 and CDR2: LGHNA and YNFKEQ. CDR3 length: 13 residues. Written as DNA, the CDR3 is TGTGCCAGCAGCCCTAAATGGGAGAACATTCAGTACTTC. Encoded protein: CASSPKWENIQYF.

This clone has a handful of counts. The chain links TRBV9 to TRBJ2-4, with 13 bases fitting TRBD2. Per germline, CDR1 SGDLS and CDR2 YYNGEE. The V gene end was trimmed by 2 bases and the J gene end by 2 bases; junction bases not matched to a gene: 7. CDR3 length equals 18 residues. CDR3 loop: CASSVGLAGEPSKNIQYF. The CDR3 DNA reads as TGTGCCAGCAGCGTCGGACTAGCGGGGGAACCCTCCAAAAACATTCAGTACTTC.

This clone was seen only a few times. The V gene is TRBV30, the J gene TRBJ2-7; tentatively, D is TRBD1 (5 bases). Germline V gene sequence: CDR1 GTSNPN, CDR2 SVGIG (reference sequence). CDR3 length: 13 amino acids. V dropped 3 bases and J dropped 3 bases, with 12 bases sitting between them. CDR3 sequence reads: CAWRSGLYYEQYF. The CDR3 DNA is TGTGCCTGGAGGTCAGGGCTTTACTACGAGCAGTACTTC.

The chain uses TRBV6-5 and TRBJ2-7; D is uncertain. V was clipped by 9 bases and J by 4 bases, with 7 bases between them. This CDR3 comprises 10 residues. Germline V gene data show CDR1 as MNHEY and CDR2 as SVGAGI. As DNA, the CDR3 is TGTGCCAGTTTGCCGTACGAGCAGTACGTC. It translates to CASLPYEQYV.

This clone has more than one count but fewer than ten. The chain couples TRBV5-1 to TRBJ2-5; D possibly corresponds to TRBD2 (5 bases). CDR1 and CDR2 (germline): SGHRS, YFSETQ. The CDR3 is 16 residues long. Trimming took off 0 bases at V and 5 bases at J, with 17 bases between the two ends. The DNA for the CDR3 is TGCGCCAGCAGCTTGGCCCCGAGAGGGCCGGCGGAGACCCAGTACTTC. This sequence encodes CASSLAPRGPAETQYF.

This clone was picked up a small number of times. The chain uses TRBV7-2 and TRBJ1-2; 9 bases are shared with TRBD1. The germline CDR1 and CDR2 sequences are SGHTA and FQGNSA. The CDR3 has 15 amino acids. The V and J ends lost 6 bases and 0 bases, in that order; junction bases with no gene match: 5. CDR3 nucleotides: TGTGCCAGCAGTAAACAGGGGGCAGCTAACTATGGCTACACCTTC. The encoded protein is CASSKQGAANYGYTF.

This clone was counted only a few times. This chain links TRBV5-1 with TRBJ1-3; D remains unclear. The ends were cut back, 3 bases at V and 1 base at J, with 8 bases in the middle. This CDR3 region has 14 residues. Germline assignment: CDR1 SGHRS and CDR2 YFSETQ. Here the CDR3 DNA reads TGCGCCAGCAGCTCAGTGAGTTCTGGAAACACCATATATTTT. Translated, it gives CASSSVSSGNTIYF.

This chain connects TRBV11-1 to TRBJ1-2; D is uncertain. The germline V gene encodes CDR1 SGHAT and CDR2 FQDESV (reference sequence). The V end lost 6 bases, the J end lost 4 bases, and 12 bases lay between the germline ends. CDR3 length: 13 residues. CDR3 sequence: CASSSTERYGYTF. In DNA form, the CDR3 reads TGTGCCAGCAGTTCCACAGAGCGCTATGGCTACACCTTC.

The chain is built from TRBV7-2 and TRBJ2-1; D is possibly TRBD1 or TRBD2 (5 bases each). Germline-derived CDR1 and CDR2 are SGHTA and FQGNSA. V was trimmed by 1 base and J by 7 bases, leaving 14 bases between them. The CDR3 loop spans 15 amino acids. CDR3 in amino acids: CASSLDLRGANEQFF. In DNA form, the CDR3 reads TGTGCCAGCAGCTTAGATCTTAGGGGAGCGAATGAGCAGTTCTTC. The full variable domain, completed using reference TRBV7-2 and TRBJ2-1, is GAGVSQSPSNKVTEKGKDVELRCDPISGHTALYWYRQSLGQGLEFLIYFQGNSAPDKSGLPSDRFSAERTGGSVSTLTIQRTQQEDSAVYLCASSLDLRGANEQFFGPGTRLTVL.

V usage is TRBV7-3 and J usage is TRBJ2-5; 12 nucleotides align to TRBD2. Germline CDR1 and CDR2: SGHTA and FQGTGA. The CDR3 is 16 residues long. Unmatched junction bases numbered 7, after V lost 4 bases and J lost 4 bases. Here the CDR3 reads CASSSSLAGGVETQYF. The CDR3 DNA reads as TGTGCCAGCAGCTCCAGCCTAGCGGGAGGGGTAGAGACCCAGTACTTC. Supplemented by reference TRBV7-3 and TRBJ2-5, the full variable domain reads GAGVSQTPSNKVTEKGKYVELRCDPISGHTALYWYRQSLGQGPEFLIYFQGTGAADDSGLPNDRFFAVRPEGSVSTLKIQRTERGDSAVYLCASSSSLAGGVETQYFGPGTRLLVL.

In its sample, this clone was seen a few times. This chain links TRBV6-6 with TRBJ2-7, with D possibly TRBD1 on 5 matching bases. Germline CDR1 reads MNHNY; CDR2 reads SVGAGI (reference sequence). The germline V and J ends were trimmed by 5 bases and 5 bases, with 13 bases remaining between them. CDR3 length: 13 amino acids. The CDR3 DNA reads TGTGCCAGCAGTGGGCCCCTAGGGGACGAGCAGTACTTC. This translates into CASSGPLGDEQYF.